This is a list of T cell receptor beta chains from one sample in a study of CXCR3-negative and CXCR3-positive naive CD8 T cells. Reprocessing the 5' RACE reads, TCRdb reports a single entry for every CDR3 protein and omits DNA. In all, the sample yields 46,000 or so distinct CDR3 sequences. Sequences were obtained from naive CXCR3- CD8+ T cells from blood. Receptor source: a human donor in good health. Some clones in this sample may be carry-over from other donors' samples. Both conserved end residues are part of each CDR3. Clone size, where shown, is once, few, many, or a class for clones that have expanded.

v_gene: TRBV4-2; j_gene: TRBJ2-2; abundance: -; CDR3aa: CASRELAGETNTGELFF
v_gene: TRBV7-6; j_gene: TRBJ2-3; abundance: medium-sized; CDR3aa: CASSHLRGDPDTQYF
v_gene: TRBV3-1; j_gene: TRBJ2-7; abundance: -; CDR3aa: CASEDRAYEQYF
v_gene: TRBV20-1; j_gene: TRBJ2-7; abundance: -; CDR3aa: CSVEVWGTEQYF
v_gene: TRBV11-2; j_gene: TRBJ2-5; abundance: -; CDR3aa: CASSQKSGQGVETQYF
v_gene: TRBV28; j_gene: TRBJ2-1; abundance: -; CDR3aa: CASSTVGLSYNEQFF
v_gene: TRBV6-2/TRBV6-3; j_gene: TRBJ2-7; abundance: -; CDR3aa: CASSWSRDSYRDYEQYF
v_gene: TRBV28; j_gene: TRBJ2-2; abundance: -; CDR3aa: CASSLSSEAGELFF
v_gene: TRBV20-1; j_gene: TRBJ2-3; abundance: -; CDR3aa: CSAVDRVRTDTQYF
v_gene: TRBV28; j_gene: TRBJ2-7; abundance: -; CDR3aa: CASSFGVGTYEQYF
v_gene: TRBV6-5; j_gene: TRBJ1-2; abundance: -; CDR3aa: CASSYLQGNGYTF
v_gene: TRBV29-1; j_gene: TRBJ1-1; abundance: -; CDR3aa: CSVEDWEVMNTEAFF
v_gene: TRBV6-6; j_gene: TRBJ2-4; abundance: -; CDR3aa: CASSYSLALIAKNIQYF
v_gene: TRBV15; j_gene: TRBJ2-3; abundance: -; CDR3aa: CATSRDRMQGTDTQYF
v_gene: TRBV11-2; j_gene: TRBJ2-7; abundance: medium-sized; CDR3aa: CASSETIADSYEQYF
v_gene: TRBV2; j_gene: TRBJ2-1; abundance: -; CDR3aa: CASSEGKLGYNEQFF
v_gene: TRBV7-9; j_gene: TRBJ2-1; abundance: -; CDR3aa: CASSLSRPEQFF
v_gene: TRBV28; j_gene: TRBJ2-3; abundance: -; CDR3aa: CASSLPADSDTQYF
v_gene: TRBV7-3; j_gene: TRBJ1-2; abundance: -; CDR3aa: CASSPTPAEGYTF
v_gene: TRBV7-2; j_gene: TRBJ2-7; abundance: -; CDR3aa: CASRGPAAWEQYF
v_gene: TRBV7-9; j_gene: TRBJ1-1; abundance: -; CDR3aa: CASSLTGYPEAFF